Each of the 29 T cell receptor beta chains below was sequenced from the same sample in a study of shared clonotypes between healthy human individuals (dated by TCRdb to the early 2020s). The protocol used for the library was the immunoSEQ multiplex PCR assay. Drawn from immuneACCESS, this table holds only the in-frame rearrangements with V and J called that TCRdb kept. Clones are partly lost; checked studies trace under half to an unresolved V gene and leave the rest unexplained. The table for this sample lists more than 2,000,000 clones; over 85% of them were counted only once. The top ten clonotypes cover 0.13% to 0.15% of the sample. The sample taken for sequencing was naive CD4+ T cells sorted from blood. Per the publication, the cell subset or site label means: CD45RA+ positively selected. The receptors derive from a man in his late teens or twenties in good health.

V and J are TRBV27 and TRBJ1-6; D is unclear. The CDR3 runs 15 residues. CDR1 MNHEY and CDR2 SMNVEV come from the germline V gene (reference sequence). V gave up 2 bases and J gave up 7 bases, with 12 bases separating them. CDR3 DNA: TGTGCCAGCAGTTTAACCCCCGGGTTGAATTCACCCCTCCACTTT. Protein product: CASSLTPGLNSPLHF.

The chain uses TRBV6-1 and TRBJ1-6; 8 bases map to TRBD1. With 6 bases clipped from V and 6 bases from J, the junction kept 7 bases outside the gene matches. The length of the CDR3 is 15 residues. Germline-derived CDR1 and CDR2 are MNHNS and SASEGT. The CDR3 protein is CASSETGAGNSPLHF. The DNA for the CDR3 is TGTGCCAGCAGCGAGACAGGGGCTGGTAATTCACCCCTCCACTTT.

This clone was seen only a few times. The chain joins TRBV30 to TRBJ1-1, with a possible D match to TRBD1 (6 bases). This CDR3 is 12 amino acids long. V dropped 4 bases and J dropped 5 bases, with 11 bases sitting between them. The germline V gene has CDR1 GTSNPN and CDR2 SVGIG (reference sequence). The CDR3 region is CAWITGYTEAFF. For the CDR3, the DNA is TGTGCCTGGATTACAGGGTATACTGAAGCTTTCTTT.

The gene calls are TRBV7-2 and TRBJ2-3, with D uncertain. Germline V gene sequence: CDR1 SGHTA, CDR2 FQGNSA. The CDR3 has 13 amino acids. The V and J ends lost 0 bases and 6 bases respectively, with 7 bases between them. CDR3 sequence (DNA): TGTGCCAGCAGCTTAGCGTGGCAGGATACGCAGTATTTT. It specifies CASSLAWQDTQYF.

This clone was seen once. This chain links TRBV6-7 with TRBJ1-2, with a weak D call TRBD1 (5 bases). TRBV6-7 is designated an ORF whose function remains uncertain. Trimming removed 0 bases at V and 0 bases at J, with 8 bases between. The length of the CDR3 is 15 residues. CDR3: CASSYSTVSNYGYTF. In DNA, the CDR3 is TGTGCCAGCAGTTACTCGACAGTATCTAACTATGGCTACACCTTC.

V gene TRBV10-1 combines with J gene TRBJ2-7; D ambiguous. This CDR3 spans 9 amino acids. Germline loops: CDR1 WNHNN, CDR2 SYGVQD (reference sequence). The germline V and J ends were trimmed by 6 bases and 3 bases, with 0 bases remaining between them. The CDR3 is CASSYEQYF. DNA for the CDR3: TGCGCCAGCAGCTACGAGCAGTACTTC.

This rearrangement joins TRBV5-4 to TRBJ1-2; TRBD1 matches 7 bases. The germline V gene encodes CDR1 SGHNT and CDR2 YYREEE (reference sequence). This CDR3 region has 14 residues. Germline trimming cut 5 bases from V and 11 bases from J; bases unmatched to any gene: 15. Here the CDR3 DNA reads TGTGCCAGCAGGAAGGGACAGCAGCTTGGGGGGTACACCTTC. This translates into CASRKGQQLGGYTF.

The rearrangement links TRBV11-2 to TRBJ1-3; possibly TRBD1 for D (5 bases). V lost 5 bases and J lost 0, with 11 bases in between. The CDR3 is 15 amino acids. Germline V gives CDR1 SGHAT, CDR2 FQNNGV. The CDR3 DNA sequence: TGTGCCAGCAGCGGGACTTCTTTCTCTGGAAACACCATATATTTT. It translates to CASSGTSFSGNTIYF.

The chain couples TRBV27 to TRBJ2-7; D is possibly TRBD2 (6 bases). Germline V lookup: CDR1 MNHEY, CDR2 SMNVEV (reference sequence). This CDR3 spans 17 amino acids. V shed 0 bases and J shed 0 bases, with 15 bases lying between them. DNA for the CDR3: TGTGCCAGCAGTTTATCGATTGGGACTTCTAGCTCCTACGAGCAGTACTTC. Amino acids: CASSLSIGTSSSYEQYF.

Here the CDR3 reads CASSYSTGMTEAFF. As DNA, the CDR3 is TGTGCCAGCAGTTACTCTACGGGGATGACTGAAGCTTTCTTT. The J gene is TRBJ1-1, the V gene TRBV6-5, with D unclear. Trimming stripped 0 bases from V and 5 bases from J, with 10 bases between. Germline values: CDR1 MNHEY, CDR2 SVGAGI. The CDR3 extends over 14 amino acids.

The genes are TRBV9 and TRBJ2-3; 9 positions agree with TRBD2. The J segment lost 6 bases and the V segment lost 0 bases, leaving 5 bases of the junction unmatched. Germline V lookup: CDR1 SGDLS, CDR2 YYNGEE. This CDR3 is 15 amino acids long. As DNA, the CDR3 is TGTGCCAGCAGCGTAGGCGGGGGGGCTTTGGATACGCAGTATTTT. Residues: CASSVGGGALDTQYF. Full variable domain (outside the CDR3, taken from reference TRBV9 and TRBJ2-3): DSGVTQTPKHLITATGQRVTLRCSPRSGDLSVYWYQQSLDQGLQFLIQYYNGEERAKGNILERFSAQQFPDLHSELNLSSLELGDSALYFCASSVGGGALDTQYFGPGTRLTVL.

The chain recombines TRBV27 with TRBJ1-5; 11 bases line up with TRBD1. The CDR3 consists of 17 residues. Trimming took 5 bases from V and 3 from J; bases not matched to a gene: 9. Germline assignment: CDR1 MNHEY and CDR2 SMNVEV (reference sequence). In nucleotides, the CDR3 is TGTGCCAGCAGTCCGACCGGGACAGGGGGTTACAATCAGCCCCAGCATTTT. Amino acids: CASSPTGTGGYNQPQHF.

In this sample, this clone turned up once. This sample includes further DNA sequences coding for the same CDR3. The CDR3 nucleotides are TGCGCCAGCAGCCAAGAACCGGGGAATCAGCCCCAGCATTTT. This gives the protein CASSQEPGNQPQHF. The chain employs TRBV4-3 and TRBJ1-5, with D unclear. The CDR3 totals 14 residues. From germline, CDR1 is LGHNA and CDR2 YSLEER. V was clipped by 0 bases and J by 4 bases, with 7 bases between them.

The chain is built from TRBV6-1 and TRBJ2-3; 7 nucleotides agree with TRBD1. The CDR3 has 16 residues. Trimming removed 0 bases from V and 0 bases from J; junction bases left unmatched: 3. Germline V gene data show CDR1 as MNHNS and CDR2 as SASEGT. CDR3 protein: CASSEAGGSSTDTQYF. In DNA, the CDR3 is TGTGCCAGCAGTGAAGCAGGGGGCTCTAGCACAGATACGCAGTATTTT.

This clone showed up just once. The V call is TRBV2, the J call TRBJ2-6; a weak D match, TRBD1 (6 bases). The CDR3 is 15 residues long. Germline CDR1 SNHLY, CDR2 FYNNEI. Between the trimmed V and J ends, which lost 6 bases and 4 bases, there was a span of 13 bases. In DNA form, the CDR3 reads TGTGCCAGCAGCCCCAGGGGATACGGGGCCAACGTCCTGACTTTC. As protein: CASSPRGYGANVLTF.

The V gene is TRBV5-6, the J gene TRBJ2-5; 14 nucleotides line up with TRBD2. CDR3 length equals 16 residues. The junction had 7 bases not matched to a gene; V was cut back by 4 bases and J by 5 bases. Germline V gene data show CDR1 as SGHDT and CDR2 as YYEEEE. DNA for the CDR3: TGTGCCAGCAGCCCTAGACTAGCGGGGGGGCGGGAGACCCAGTACTTC. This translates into CASSPRLAGGRETQYF.

CDR3 sequence (DNA): TGTGCCAGCAGCTTAGTCAAAGGGAAAGAGACCCAGTACTTC. Protein: CASSLVKGKETQYF. This chain joins TRBV7-2 and TRBJ2-5; D is uncertain. Trimming removed 1 base at V and 3 bases at J, with 9 bases between. The CDR3 length is 14 residues. CDR1 is SGHTA, CDR2 FQGNSA, per germline.

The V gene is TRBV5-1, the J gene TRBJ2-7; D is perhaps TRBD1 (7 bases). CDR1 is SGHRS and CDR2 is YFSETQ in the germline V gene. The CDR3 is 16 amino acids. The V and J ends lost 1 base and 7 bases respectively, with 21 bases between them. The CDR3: CASSLSSRGVLGEQYF. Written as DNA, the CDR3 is TGCGCCAGCAGCTTGTCGTCCAGGGGGGTTCTAGGAGAGCAGTACTTC.

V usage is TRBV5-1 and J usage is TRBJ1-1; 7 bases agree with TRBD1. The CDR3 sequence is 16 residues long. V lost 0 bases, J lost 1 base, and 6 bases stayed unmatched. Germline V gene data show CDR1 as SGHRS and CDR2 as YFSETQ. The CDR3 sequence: CASSLEAGGKNTEAFF. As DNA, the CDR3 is TGCGCCAGCAGCTTGGAGGCAGGGGGTAAGAACACTGAAGCTTTCTTT.

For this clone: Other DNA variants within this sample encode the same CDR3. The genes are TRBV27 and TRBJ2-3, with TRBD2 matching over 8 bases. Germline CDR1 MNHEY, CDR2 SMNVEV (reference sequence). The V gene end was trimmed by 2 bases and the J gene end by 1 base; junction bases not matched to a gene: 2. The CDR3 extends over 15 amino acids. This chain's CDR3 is CASSLAAGGTDTQYF. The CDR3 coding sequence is TGTGCCAGCAGTTTAGCAGCGGGGGGCACAGATACGCAGTATTTT.

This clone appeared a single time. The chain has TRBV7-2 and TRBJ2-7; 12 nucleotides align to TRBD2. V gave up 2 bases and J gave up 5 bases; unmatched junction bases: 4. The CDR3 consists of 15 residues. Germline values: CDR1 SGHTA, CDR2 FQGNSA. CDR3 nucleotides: TGTGCCAGCAGCTTACGGACTAGCGGGGACCACGAGCAGTACTTC. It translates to CASSLRTSGDHEQYF.

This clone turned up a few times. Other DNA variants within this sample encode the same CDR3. CDR3 sequence (DNA): TGTGCCTGGAGTACTGGGGCCAACGTCCTGACTTTC. Encoded protein: CAWSTGANVLTF. The chain links TRBV30 to TRBJ2-6; D gene unclear. The V gene lost 2 bases and the J gene lost 2 bases, with 1 base spanning the gap. The CDR3 loop spans 12 amino acids. CDR1 is GTSNPN and CDR2 is SVGIG in the germline V gene (reference sequence).

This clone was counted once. The CDR3 region has the DNA TGTGCCAGCAGTGAAACAGGGGGATCTTCACCCCTCCACTTT. Amino acid sequence: CASSETGGSSPLHF. The chain uses TRBV2 and TRBJ1-6; 8 bases are shared with TRBD1. V gave up 2 bases and J gave up 9 bases; unmatched junction bases: 3. Germline V CDR1 and CDR2: SNHLY, FYNNEI. The CDR3 extends over 14 amino acids. The full variable domain, with the rest looked up from reference TRBV2 and TRBJ1-6, is EPEVTQTPSHQVTQMGQEVILRCVPISNHLYFYWYRQILGQKVEFLVSFYNNEISEKSEIFDDQFSVERPDGSNFTLKIRSTKLEDSAMYFCASSETGGSSPLHFGNGTRLTVT.

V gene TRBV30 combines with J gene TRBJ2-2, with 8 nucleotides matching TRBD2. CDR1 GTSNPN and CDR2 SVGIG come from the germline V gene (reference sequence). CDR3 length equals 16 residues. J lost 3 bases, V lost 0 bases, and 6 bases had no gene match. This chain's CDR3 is CAWSVLSGGHTGELFF. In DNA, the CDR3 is TGTGCCTGGAGTGTACTAAGCGGGGGACACACCGGGGAGCTGTTTTTT.

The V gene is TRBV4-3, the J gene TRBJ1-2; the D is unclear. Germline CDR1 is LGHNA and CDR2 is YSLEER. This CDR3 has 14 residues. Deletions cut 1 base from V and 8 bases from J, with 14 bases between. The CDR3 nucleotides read TGCGCCAGCAGCCAAGTTATCGGCAGCTCCGGCTACACCTTC. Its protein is CASSQVIGSSGYTF.

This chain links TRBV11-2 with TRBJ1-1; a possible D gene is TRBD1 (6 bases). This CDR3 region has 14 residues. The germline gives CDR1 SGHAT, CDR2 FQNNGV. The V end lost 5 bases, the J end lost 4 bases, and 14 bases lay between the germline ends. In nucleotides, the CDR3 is TGTGCCAGCAGCGTGGGGCAGGGGCTCACTGAAGCTTTCTTT. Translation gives CASSVGQGLTEAFF. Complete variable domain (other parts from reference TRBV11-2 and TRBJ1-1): EAGVAQSPRYKIIEKRQSVAFWCNPISGHATLYWYQQILGQGPKLLIQFQNNGVVDDSQLPKDRFSAERLKGVDSTLKIQPAKLEDSAVYLCASSVGQGLTEAFFGQGTRLTVV.

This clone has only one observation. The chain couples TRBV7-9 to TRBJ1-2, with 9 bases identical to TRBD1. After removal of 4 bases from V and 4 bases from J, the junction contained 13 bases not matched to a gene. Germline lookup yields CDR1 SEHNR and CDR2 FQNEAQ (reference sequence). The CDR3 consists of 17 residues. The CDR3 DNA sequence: TGTGCCAGCAGCTCAGGAGAGGACAGGGGTGGCCCCTATGGCTACACCTTC. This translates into CASSSGEDRGGPYGYTF. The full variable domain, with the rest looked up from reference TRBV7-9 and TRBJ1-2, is DTGVSQNPRHKITKRGQNVTFRCDPISEHNRLYWYRQTLGQGPEFLTYFQNEAQLEKSRLLSDRFSAERPKGSFSTLEIQRTEQGDSAMYLCASSSGEDRGGPYGYTFGSGTRLTVV.

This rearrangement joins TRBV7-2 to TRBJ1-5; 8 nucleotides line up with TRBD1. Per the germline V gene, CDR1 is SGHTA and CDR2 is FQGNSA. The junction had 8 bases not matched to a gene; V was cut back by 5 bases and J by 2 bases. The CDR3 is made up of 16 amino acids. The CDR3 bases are TGTGCCAGCAGCCCAGGGGGCGCGAATGGCAATCAGCCCCAGCATTTT. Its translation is CASSPGGANGNQPQHF.

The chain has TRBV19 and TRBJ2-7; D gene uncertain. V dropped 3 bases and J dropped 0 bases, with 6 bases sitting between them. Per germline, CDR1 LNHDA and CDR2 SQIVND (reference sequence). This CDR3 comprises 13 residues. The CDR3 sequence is CASSITNSYEQYF. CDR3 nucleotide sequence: TGTGCCAGTAGTATCACAAACTCCTACGAGCAGTACTTC.